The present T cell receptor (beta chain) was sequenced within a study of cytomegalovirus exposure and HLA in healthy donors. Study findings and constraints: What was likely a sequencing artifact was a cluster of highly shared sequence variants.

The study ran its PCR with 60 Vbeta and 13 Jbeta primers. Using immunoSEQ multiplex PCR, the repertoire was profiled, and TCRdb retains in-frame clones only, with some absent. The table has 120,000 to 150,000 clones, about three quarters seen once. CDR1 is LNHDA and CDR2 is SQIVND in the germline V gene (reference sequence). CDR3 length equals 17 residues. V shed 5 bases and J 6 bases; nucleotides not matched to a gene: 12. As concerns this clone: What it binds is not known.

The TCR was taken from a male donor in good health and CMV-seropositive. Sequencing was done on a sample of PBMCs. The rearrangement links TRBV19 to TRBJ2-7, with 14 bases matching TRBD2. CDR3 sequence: CASSLGHGTSGSAEQYF. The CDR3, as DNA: TGTGCCAGTAGTCTCGGACATGGGACTAGCGGGAGCGCCGAGCAGTACTTC.